Each of the 26 T cell receptor beta chains below was sequenced from the same sample in a study of STAT5B mutations in CD4+ large granular lymphocyte leukemia (dated by TCRdb to the early 2020s). Library creation used the immunoSEQ multiplex PCR assay. Drawn from immuneACCESS, this table holds only the in-frame rearrangements with V and J called that TCRdb kept. Clones are partly lost; checked studies trace under half to an unresolved V gene and leave the rest unexplained. In this sample the table shows around 35,000 clones, 87% of which occur a single time. The top ten hold around 3.5% of the sample. The sequenced material came from CD4+ T cells from blood buffy coats. All receptors come from a human donor in good health.

This sequence joins TRBV18 and TRBJ2-3; the D is unclear. This CDR3 has 14 amino acids. Germline CDR1 and CDR2: KGHSH and LQKENI. Trimming removed 0 bases from V and 1 base from J, with 5 bases in between. The CDR3 region has the DNA TGTGCCAGCTCACCACCCTCCGGCACAGATACGCAGTATTTT. It is translated as CASSPPSGTDTQYF.

In its sample, this clone was seen a few times. This sequence joins TRBV6-6 and TRBJ2-7, with D possibly being TRBD1 (6 bases). The CDR3 is 13 residues long. V shed 7 bases and J shed 6 bases, with 16 bases lying between them. CDR1 is MNHNY, CDR2 SVGAGI, per germline (reference sequence). The CDR3 DNA follows: TGTGCCAGCACCCCCCTACAGGGCCGCGAGCAGTACTTC. Residues: CASTPLQGREQYF.

V gene TRBV6-5 combines with J gene TRBJ2-7; TRBD2 matches at 9 bases. Per the germline V gene, CDR1 is MNHEY and CDR2 is SVGAGI. The CDR3 contains 15 residues. Unmatched junction bases numbered 4, after V lost 2 bases and J lost 2 bases. CDR3 DNA sequence: TGTGCCAGCAGTTACGGGGCTAGCGGGGCCTACGAGCAGTACTTC. Translated, it gives CASSYGASGAYEQYF.

This chain uses TRBV5-1 with TRBJ2-1, with D maybe TRBD2 (6 bases). CDR1 is SGHRS, CDR2 YFSETQ, per germline. The V and J ends lost 2 bases and 0 bases respectively, with 12 bases between them. This CDR3 has 16 amino acids. In DNA, the CDR3 is TGCGCCAGCAGCTTAACTAGCTCACGCTCCTACAATGAGCAGTTCTTC. Translated, it gives CASSLTSSRSYNEQFF. Full variable domain (rest looked up from reference TRBV5-1 and TRBJ2-1): KAGVTQTPRYLIKTRGQQVTLSCSPISGHRSVSWYQQTPGQGLQFLFEYFSETQRNKGNFPGRFSGRQFSNSRSEMNVSTLELGDSALYLCASSLTSSRSYNEQFFGPGTRLTVL.

This clone has more than one count but fewer than ten. The chain couples TRBV10-1 to TRBJ1-1; D not resolved. This CDR3 has 16 residues. Trimming removed 2 bases at V and 5 bases at J, with 18 bases between. Per the germline V gene, CDR1 is WNHNN and CDR2 is SYGVQD (reference sequence). DNA of the CDR3: TGCGCCAGCAGTGAGGACGTTTTCCCCGCCAATACTGAAGCTTTCTTT. This encodes CASSEDVFPANTEAFF.

The chain recombines TRBV23-1 with TRBJ2-5; D uncertain. TRBV23-1 is flagged as an ORF with uncertain function. The CDR3 extends over 13 amino acids. Trimming left V 10 bases short and J 8 bases short, with 20 bases between. CDR3 nucleotides: TGCGCCACCCAGAGGACGGGCGTGCGCACCCAGTACTTC. This encodes CATQRTGVRTQYF.

This clone occurred a few times. The CDR3 DNA follows: TGCGCCAGCAGCTTTTCCGGACAGGGCCAGCCCCAGCATTTT. Amino acid sequence: CASSFSGQGQPQHF. The chain couples TRBV5-1 to TRBJ1-5, with 8 bases fitting TRBD1. CDR1 SGHRS and CDR2 YFSETQ come from the germline V gene. V lost 2 bases and J lost 7; bases outside the gene matches: 5. This CDR3 region has 14 residues.

The J gene is TRBJ2-3, the V gene TRBV7-3; 8 nucleotides align to TRBD1. The junction had 6 bases not matched to a gene; V was cut back by 5 bases and J by 5 bases. The CDR3 extends over 14 amino acids. Germline V gene lookup returns CDR1 SGHTA and CDR2 FQGTGA. The CDR3 spells CASSQTGAEDTQYF. The CDR3 region has the DNA TGTGCCAGCAGCCAGACAGGGGCTGAAGATACGCAGTATTTT.

This clone came up once. The V gene is TRBV29-1, the J gene TRBJ2-1; D not resolved. The CDR3 loop spans 14 amino acids. Trimming cost V 3 bases and J 0 bases, with 9 bases left between them. Germline V gene data show CDR1 as SQVTM and CDR2 as ANQGSEA. CDR3: CSVETRSSYNEQFF. The DNA of the CDR3 is TGCAGCGTTGAGACCCGAAGCTCCTACAATGAGCAGTTCTTC.

The chain carries TRBV6-1 and TRBJ2-4; TRBD2 agrees at 7 bases. The CDR3 runs to 13 residues. The germline V gene has CDR1 MNHNS and CDR2 SASEGT. The V segment lost 6 bases and the J segment 9 bases; nucleotides outside the gene matches: 8. The CDR3 loop reads CASRETSPSIQYF. CDR3 in DNA: TGTGCCAGCAGAGAGACTAGCCCCAGCATTCAGTACTTC.

This sequence joins TRBV27 and TRBJ2-1; D gene unclear. Germline-derived CDR1 and CDR2 are MNHEY and SMNVEV (reference sequence). The CDR3 loop spans 13 amino acids. V was trimmed by 6 bases and J by 4 bases, leaving 10 bases between them. The CDR3: CASSRPDYNEQFF. The CDR3 nucleotides read TGTGCCAGCAGCCGCCCAGATTACAATGAGCAGTTCTTC.

This chain links TRBV6-6 with TRBJ1-4; a weak D match, TRBD1 (5 bases). V lost 5 bases and J 5 bases, leaving 18 bases between the germline ends. The CDR3 is 16 amino acids. Germline CDR1 and CDR2: MNHNY and SVGAGI (reference sequence). The CDR3 region has the DNA TGTGCCAGCAGTCCCCAGGGCGCCGGTGGAAATGAAAAACTGTTTTTT. It is translated as CASSPQGAGGNEKLFF.

The rearrangement uses TRBV29-1 and TRBJ2-1; tentatively, D is TRBD1 (6 bases). The CDR3 totals 11 residues. Germline loops: CDR1 SQVTM, CDR2 ANQGSEA. Trimming removed 6 bases at V and 8 bases at J, with 11 bases between. This CDR3 reads CSVGRGHEQFF. CDR3 DNA sequence: TGCAGCGTGGGCAGGGGCCATGAGCAGTTCTTC.

The V gene is TRBV7-2, the J gene TRBJ1-2; no definite D call. Trimming removed 0 bases from V and 6 bases from J, with 20 bases in between. The germline gives CDR1 SGHTA, CDR2 FQGNSA. This CDR3 has 17 residues. The CDR3 bases are TGTGCCAGCAGCTTAGCGAGGGCCGGCAGAGCGACTAATGGCTACACCTTC. It specifies CASSLARAGRATNGYTF.

CDR3 in amino acids: CASSESEGNTIYF. Written as DNA, the CDR3 is TGTGCCAGCAGTGAGTCGGAAGGAAACACCATATATTTT. The V gene is TRBV2, the J gene TRBJ1-3; D is undetermined. Deletions cut 3 bases from V and 4 bases from J, with 7 bases between. Germline lookup yields CDR1 SNHLY and CDR2 FYNNEI. CDR3 length: 13 amino acids.

This chain uses TRBV5-5 with TRBJ2-2; TRBD2 aligns across 9 bases. V shed 0 bases and J 1 base; nucleotides not matched to a gene: 13. This CDR3 comprises 20 residues. Germline V gene lookup returns CDR1 SGHKS and CDR2 YYEKEE (reference sequence). CDR3 nucleotides: TGTGCCAGCAGCTTGGCCTTTCCTGCGGGAGGGAAAGGGAACACCGGGGAGCTGTTTTTT. Translation gives CASSLAFPAGGKGNTGELFF.

V gene TRBV27 combines with J gene TRBJ2-1; TRBD2 matches 7 bases. Germline loops: CDR1 MNHEY, CDR2 SMNVEV (reference sequence). The CDR3 loop spans 13 amino acids. The junction had 4 bases not matched to a gene; V was cut back by 6 bases and J by 5 bases. CDR3 coding DNA: TGTGCCAGCAGGCTAGCGGCTAACAATGAGCAGTTCTTC. It yields the protein CASRLAANNEQFF.

The CDR3 region is CASSREGQGFYEQYF. The DNA of the CDR3 is TGTGCCAGCAGCAGGGAGGGTCAGGGGTTCTACGAGCAGTACTTC. This rearrangement joins TRBV5-4 to TRBJ2-7; tentatively, D is TRBD2 (7 bases). In germline, CDR1 is SGHNT, CDR2 YYREEE (reference sequence). This CDR3 region has 15 residues. Trimming shortened V by 4 bases and J by 3 bases, and 17 bases separated the two germline ends.

This sequence joins TRBV7-2 and TRBJ2-3; D is unclear. This CDR3 comprises 15 residues. Germline CDR1 reads SGHTA; CDR2 reads FQGNSA. V lost 3 bases, J lost 5 bases, and 15 bases lay in between. This chain's CDR3 is CASSFSRPAQDTQYF. CDR3 nucleotide sequence: TGTGCCAGCAGCTTTTCGAGACCGGCGCAAGATACGCAGTATTTT.

The rearrangement links TRBV5-4 to TRBJ2-2; 11 bases fit TRBD2. The CDR3 length is 17 residues. CDR1 and CDR2 (germline): SGHNT, YYREEE (reference sequence). Losses at the gene ends were 3 bases for V and 7 bases for J; bases not matched to a gene: 11. CDR3 DNA: TGTGCCAGCAGCTACCTTCTACTAGCGGGAGACATCGGGGAGCTGTTTTTT. Its protein product is CASSYLLLAGDIGELFF. The full variable domain, with the rest looked up from reference TRBV5-4 and TRBJ2-2, is ETGVTQSPTHLIKTRGQQVTLRCSSQSGHNTVSWYQQALGQGPQFIFQYYREEENGRGNFPPRFSGLQFPNYSSELNVNALELDDSALYLCASSYLLLAGDIGELFFGEGSRLTVL.

The CDR3 protein is CASSPGGTGGVYGYTF. CDR3 nucleotide sequence: TGTGCCAGCAGCCCTGGGGGGACAGGGGGCGTGTATGGCTACACCTTC. V is TRBV9 and J is TRBJ1-2; 12 positions agree with TRBD1. Losses at the gene ends were 4 bases for V and 5 bases for J; bases not matched to a gene: 9. This CDR3 spans 16 amino acids. Germline-derived CDR1 and CDR2 are SGDLS and YYNGEE.

This clone has a handful of counts. The genes are TRBV7-2 and TRBJ1-1; D not resolved. V lost 1 base to trimming and J lost 0 bases, with 6 bases between them. The CDR3 length is 14 residues. Germline V gives CDR1 SGHTA, CDR2 FQGNSA. CDR3 sequence: CASSLDRMNTEAFF. Here the CDR3 DNA reads TGTGCCAGCAGCTTAGATAGGATGAACACTGAAGCTTTCTTT.

The sample holds a few counts of this clone. The chain couples TRBV19 to TRBJ1-5; 7 bases are shared with TRBD1. Germline lookup yields CDR1 LNHDA and CDR2 SQIVND (reference sequence). The CDR3 covers 13 residues. Trimming at V came to 5 bases and at J to 5 bases, leaving 3 bases not matched to a gene. The CDR3 reads CASSRQGDQPQHF. CDR3 coding DNA: TGTGCCAGTAGTCGTCAGGGGGATCAGCCCCAGCATTTT.

This chain joins TRBV9 and TRBJ1-5; 8 nucleotides line up with TRBD1. J lost 4 bases, V lost 0 bases, and 0 bases had no gene match. Germline V CDR1 and CDR2: SGDLS, YYNGEE. This CDR3 contains 14 residues. The CDR3 DNA reads TGTGCCAGCAGCGTAGGGACAGGGAATCAGCCCCAGCATTTT. Amino acids: CASSVGTGNQPQHF.

V and J are TRBV5-6 and TRBJ1-2; no reliable D call. Germline loops: CDR1 SGHDT, CDR2 YYEEEE. Between the trimmed V and J ends, which lost 0 bases and 1 base, there was a span of 4 bases. The CDR3 totals 13 residues. CDR3 in amino acids: CASSLASNYGYTF. CDR3 in DNA: TGTGCCAGCAGCTTGGCTAGTAACTATGGCTACACCTTC.

A word on this clone: Within the sample, other DNA sequences also encode this same CDR3. J is TRBJ1-1 and V is TRBV28; D is unresolved. The germline V and J ends were trimmed by 2 bases and 2 bases, with 3 bases remaining between them. The V gene's germline CDR1 is MDHEN and CDR2 SYDVKM. The CDR3 covers 12 residues. The CDR3 sequence is CASSLRNTEAFF. In DNA form, the CDR3 reads TGTGCCAGCAGTTTACGCAACACTGAAGCTTTCTTT.